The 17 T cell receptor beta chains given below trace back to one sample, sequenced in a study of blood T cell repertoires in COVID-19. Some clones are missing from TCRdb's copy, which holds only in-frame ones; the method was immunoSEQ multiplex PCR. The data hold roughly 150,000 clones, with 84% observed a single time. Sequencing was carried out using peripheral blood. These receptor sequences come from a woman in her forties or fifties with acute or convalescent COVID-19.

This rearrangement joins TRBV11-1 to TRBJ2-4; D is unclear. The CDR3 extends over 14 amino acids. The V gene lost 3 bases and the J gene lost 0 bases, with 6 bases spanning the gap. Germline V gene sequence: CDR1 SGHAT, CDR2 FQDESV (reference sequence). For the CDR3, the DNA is TGTGCCAGCAGCTTCCTAGGAGCCAAAAACATTCAGTACTTC. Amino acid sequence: CASSFLGAKNIQYF.

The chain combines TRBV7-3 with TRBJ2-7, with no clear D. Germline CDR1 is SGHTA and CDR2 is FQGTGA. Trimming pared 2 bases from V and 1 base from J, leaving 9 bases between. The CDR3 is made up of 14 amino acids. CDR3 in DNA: TGTGCCAGCAGCTTAGGCGGTCAATCCTACGAGCAGTACTTC. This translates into CASSLGGQSYEQYF.

The chain's CDR3 is CASSHGPDGWTQYF. The CDR3 DNA is TGCGCCAGCAGCCACGGTCCTGACGGGTGGACGCAGTATTTT. The V call is TRBV4-3, the J call TRBJ2-3; D is unclear. The V gene lost 3 bases and the J gene lost 9 bases, with 16 bases spanning the gap. CDR3 size: 14 residues. Germline-derived CDR1 and CDR2 are LGHNA and YSLEER.

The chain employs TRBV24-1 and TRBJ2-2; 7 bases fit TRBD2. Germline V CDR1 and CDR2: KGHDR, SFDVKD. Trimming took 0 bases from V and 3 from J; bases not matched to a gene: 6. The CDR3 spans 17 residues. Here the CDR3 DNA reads TGTGCCACCAGTGATTTGCGGGGGGACGTCGACACCGGGGAGCTGTTTTTT. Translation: CATSDLRGDVDTGELFF.

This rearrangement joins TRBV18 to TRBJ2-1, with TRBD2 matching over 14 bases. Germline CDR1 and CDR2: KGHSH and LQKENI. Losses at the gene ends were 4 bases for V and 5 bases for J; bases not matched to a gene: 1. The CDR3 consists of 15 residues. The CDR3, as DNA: TGTGCCAGCTCACAGGGACTAGCGGGAGACAATGAGCAGTTCTTC. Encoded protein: CASSQGLAGDNEQFF. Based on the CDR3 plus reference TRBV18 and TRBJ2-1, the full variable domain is NAGVMQNPRHLVRRRGQEARLRCSPMKGHSHVYWYRQLPEEGLKFMVYLQKENIIDESGMPKERFSAEFPKEGPSILRIQQVVRGDSAAYFCASSQGLAGDNEQFFGPGTRLTVL.

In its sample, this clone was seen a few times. CDR3 amino acids: CASSPGSNIRPPSYNEQFF. The CDR3 nucleotides are TGTGCCAGCAGCCCCGGTAGCAATATCCGGCCCCCCTCCTACAATGAGCAGTTCTTC. This chain uses TRBV7-2 with TRBJ2-1; D is unresolved. Germline assignment: CDR1 SGHTA and CDR2 FQGNSA. V was trimmed by 5 bases and J by 0 bases, leaving 23 bases between them. The CDR3 consists of 19 residues.

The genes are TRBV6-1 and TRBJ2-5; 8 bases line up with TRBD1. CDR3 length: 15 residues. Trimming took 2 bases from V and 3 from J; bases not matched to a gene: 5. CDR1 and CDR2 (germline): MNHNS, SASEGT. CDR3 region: CASSEPGQAKETQYF. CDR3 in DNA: TGTGCCAGCAGTGAACCGGGACAGGCAAAAGAGACCCAGTACTTC.

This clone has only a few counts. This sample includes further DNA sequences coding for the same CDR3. CDR3 residues: CASRGTIASYGYTF. DNA for the CDR3: TGTGCCAGCAGGGGGACAATCGCTAGCTATGGCTACACCTTC. The V gene is TRBV6-5, the J gene TRBJ1-2, with D perhaps TRBD1 (6 bases). Trimming took 6 bases from V and 4 from J, leaving 15 bases between them. The CDR3 runs to 14 residues. Germline V gene sequence: CDR1 MNHEY, CDR2 SVGAGI.

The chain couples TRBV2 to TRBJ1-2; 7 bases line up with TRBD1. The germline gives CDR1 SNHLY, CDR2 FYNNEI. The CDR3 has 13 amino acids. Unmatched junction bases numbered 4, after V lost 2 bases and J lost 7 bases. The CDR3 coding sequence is TGTGCCAGCAGTGAAACAGGGGTAGTTGGCTACACCTTC. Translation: CASSETGVVGYTF.

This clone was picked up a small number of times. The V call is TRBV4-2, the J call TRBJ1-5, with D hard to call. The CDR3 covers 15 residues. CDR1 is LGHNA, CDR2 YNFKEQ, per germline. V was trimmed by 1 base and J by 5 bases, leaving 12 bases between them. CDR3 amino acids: CASSQAAGGHQPQHF. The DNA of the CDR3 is TGTGCCAGCAGCCAAGCGGCAGGTGGGCATCAGCCCCAGCATTTT.

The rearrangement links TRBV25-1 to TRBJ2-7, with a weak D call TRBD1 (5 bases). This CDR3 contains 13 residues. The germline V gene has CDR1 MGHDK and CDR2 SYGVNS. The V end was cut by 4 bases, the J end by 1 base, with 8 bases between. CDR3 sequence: CASSGRQSYEQYF. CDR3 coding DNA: TGTGCCAGCAGTGGTCGACAGTCCTACGAGCAGTACTTC.

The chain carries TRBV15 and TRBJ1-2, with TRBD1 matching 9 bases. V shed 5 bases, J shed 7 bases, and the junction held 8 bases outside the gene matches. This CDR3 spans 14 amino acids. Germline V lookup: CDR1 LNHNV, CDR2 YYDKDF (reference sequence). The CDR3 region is CATSDGTGLRGYTF. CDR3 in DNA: TGTGCCACCAGCGACGGGACAGGGTTGCGTGGCTACACCTTC.

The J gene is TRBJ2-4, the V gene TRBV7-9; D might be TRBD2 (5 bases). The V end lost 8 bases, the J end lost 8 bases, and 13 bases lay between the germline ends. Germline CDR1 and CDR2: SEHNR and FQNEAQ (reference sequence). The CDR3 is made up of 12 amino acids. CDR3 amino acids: CASRGYGDIQYF. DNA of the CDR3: TGTGCCAGCCGGGGATACGGCGACATTCAGTACTTC.

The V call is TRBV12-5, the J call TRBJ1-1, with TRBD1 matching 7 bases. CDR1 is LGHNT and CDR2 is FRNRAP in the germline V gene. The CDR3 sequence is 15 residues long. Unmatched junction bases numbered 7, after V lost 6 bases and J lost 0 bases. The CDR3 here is CASGPRTGMNTEAFF. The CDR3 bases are TGTGCTAGTGGACCTCGGACAGGCATGAACACTGAAGCTTTCTTT.

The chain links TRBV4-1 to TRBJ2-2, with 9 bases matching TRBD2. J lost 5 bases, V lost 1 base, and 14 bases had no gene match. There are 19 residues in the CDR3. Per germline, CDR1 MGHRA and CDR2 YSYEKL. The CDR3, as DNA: TGCGCCAGCAGCCAAGGAGTTCTACGGCGGGAGGGATGGACCGGGGAGCTGTTTTTT. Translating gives CASSQGVLRREGWTGELFF.

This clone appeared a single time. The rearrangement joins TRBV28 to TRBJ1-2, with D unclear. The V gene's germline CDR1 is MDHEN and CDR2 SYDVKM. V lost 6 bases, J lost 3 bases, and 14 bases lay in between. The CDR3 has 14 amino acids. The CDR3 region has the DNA TGTGCCAGCAGCCAGGAGGGTTCGTACTATGGCTACACCTTC. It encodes CASSQEGSYYGYTF.

CDR3 nucleotides: TGTGCCAGCAGAGAGGGGGCAGGGACTCAGGACCAGTACTTC. Amino acids: CASREGAGTQDQYF. The chain combines TRBV6-5 with TRBJ2-5; possible D gene TRBD1, 7 bases. CDR1 is MNHEY and CDR2 is SVGAGI in the germline V gene. Deletions cut 6 bases from V and 10 bases from J, with 21 bases between. The CDR3 extends over 14 amino acids.